This is a list of T cell receptor beta chains from one sample in a study of CD8+ T cells in alopecia areata. Measured with immunoSEQ multiplex PCR; TCRdb has only the in-frame clones, and not every one. The profile shows 100,000 to 120,000 clones, 55% to 75% of them singletons. Sequenced input: CD8+ T cells sorted from blood. The receptor source for this set is a human donor in good health. The CDR3 runs from the conserved cysteine through the conserved F or W. A D gene is named only where the DNA matches it firmly. Clone size is shown for a subset of rows, as once, few, many or a class of expanded clone.

v_gene: TRBV7-2; j_gene: TRBJ2-3; abundance: NA; d_gene: NA; CDR3aa: CASTHPGSTDTQYF; CDR3nt: TGTGCCAGCACCCATCCGGGAAGCACAGATACGCAGTATTTT
v_gene: TRBV5-4; j_gene: TRBJ2-1; abundance: few; d_gene: NA; CDR3aa: CASSPRDGPFHPQFF; CDR3nt: TGTGCCAGCAGCCCCCGGGACGGACCTTTTCACCCGCAGTTCTTC
v_gene: TRBV21-1; j_gene: TRBJ2-7; abundance: few; d_gene: NA; CDR3aa: CASSKGHRKAYEQYF; CDR3nt: TGTGCCAGCAGCAAAGGGCACAGAAAAGCCTACGAGCAGTACTTC
v_gene: TRBV6-6; j_gene: TRBJ2-1; abundance: NA; d_gene: TRBD1; CDR3aa: CASRSGQGDEQFF; CDR3nt: TGTGCCAGCAGATCGGGACAGGGTGATGAGCAGTTCTTC
v_gene: TRBV7-8; j_gene: TRBJ1-1; abundance: NA; d_gene: NA; CDR3aa: CASSLRGTEAFF; CDR3nt: TGTGCCAGCAGCTTGAGAGGCACTGAAGCTTTCTTT
v_gene: TRBV7-3; j_gene: TRBJ2-1; abundance: NA; d_gene: NA; CDR3aa: CASSSVAMGHNEQFF; CDR3nt: TGTGCCAGCAGCTCAGTAGCGATGGGGCACAATGAGCAGTTCTTC
v_gene: TRBV7-8; j_gene: TRBJ1-6; abundance: NA; d_gene: NA; CDR3aa: CASSLAWGSRTLHF; CDR3nt: TGTGCCAGCAGCTTAGCGTGGGGAAGCCGGACCCTCCACTTT
v_gene: TRBV19; j_gene: TRBJ2-1; abundance: NA; d_gene: TRBD1; CDR3aa: CASSPGTGLHEQFF; CDR3nt: TGTGCCAGTAGTCCCGGGACAGGTCTGCATGAGCAGTTCTTC
v_gene: TRBV4-1; j_gene: TRBJ1-1; abundance: NA; d_gene: TRBD1; CDR3aa: CASSQGQGGDTEAFF; CDR3nt: TGCGCCAGCAGCCAAGGCCAGGGGGGCGACACTGAAGCTTTCTTT
v_gene: TRBV29-1; j_gene: TRBJ1-1; abundance: few; d_gene: NA; CDR3aa: CSVELGSATEAFF; CDR3nt: TGCAGCGTTGAGCTGGGATCGGCCACTGAAGCTTTCTTT
v_gene: TRBV13; j_gene: TRBJ2-7; abundance: NA; d_gene: TRBD1; CDR3aa: CASSDRGYEQYF; CDR3nt: TGTGCCAGCAGCGACAGGGGTTACGAGCAGTACTTC
v_gene: TRBV7-2; j_gene: TRBJ2-1; abundance: NA; d_gene: NA; CDR3aa: CASSLSGPPAANEQFF; CDR3nt: TGTGCCAGCAGCTTAAGTGGACCCCCGGCCGCCAATGAGCAGTTCTTC
v_gene: TRBV2; j_gene: TRBJ2-5; abundance: NA; d_gene: TRBD2; CDR3aa: CASSDLAVDRWGGYF; CDR3nt: TGTGCCAGCAGTGACCTAGCGGTGGACCGCTGGGGTGGGTACTTC
v_gene: TRBV6-5; j_gene: TRBJ1-1; abundance: NA; d_gene: TRBD1; CDR3aa: CASSFTGGSLTEAFF; CDR3nt: TGTGCCAGCAGTTTCACAGGGGGCTCCCTCACTGAAGCTTTCTTT
v_gene: TRBV6-4; j_gene: TRBJ2-2; abundance: NA; d_gene: TRBD2; CDR3aa: CASSAGLAWTGELFF; CDR3nt: TGTGCCAGCAGTGCCGGACTAGCCTGGACCGGGGAGCTGTTTTTT
v_gene: TRBV2; j_gene: TRBJ1-2; abundance: NA; d_gene: TRBD1; CDR3aa: CASRADRVGVYGYTF; CDR3nt: TGTGCCAGCAGGGCTGACAGGGTTGGTGTCTATGGCTACACCTTC
v_gene: TRBV30; j_gene: TRBJ1-1; abundance: NA; d_gene: NA; CDR3aa: CAWSGYSNTEAFF; CDR3nt: TGTGCCTGGAGCGGTTATTCGAACACTGAAGCTTTCTTT
v_gene: TRBV7-2; j_gene: TRBJ2-7; abundance: NA; d_gene: TRBD2; CDR3aa: CASSLEWGGSYEQYF; CDR3nt: TGTGCCAGCAGCTTAGAGTGGGGGGGATCCTACGAGCAGTACTTC
v_gene: TRBV6-5; j_gene: TRBJ1-1; abundance: NA; d_gene: NA; CDR3aa: CASSYGVELNTEAFF; CDR3nt: TGTGCCAGCAGTTACGGGGTAGAATTGAACACTGAAGCTTTCTTT
v_gene: TRBV5-6; j_gene: TRBJ2-7; abundance: NA; d_gene: NA; CDR3aa: CASSLGGDEQYF; CDR3nt: TGTGCCAGCAGCTTGGGTGGCGACGAGCAGTACTTC
v_gene: TRBV13; j_gene: TRBJ2-2; abundance: NA; d_gene: NA; CDR3aa: CASSLGAGSGELFF; CDR3nt: TGTGCCAGCAGCTTAGGAGCAGGGTCCGGGGAGCTGTTTTTT
v_gene: TRBV29-1; j_gene: TRBJ1-1; abundance: NA; d_gene: NA; CDR3aa: CSVPGHTEAFF; CDR3nt: TGCAGCGTTCCAGGACACACTGAAGCTTTCTTT
v_gene: TRBV29-1; j_gene: TRBJ2-7; abundance: NA; d_gene: NA; CDR3aa: CSVLKGGYEQYF; CDR3nt: TGCAGCGTGTTGAAAGGGGGCTACGAGCAGTACTTC
v_gene: TRBV12-5; j_gene: TRBJ2-1; abundance: few; d_gene: NA; CDR3aa: CASGLDVNEQFF; CDR3nt: TGTGCTAGTGGGCTTGACGTCAATGAGCAGTTCTTC
v_gene: TRBV13; j_gene: TRBJ1-4; abundance: NA; d_gene: NA; CDR3aa: CASSLGEKLFF; CDR3nt: TGTGCCAGCAGCTTAGGGGAAAAACTGTTTTTT
v_gene: TRBV13; j_gene: TRBJ2-5; abundance: once; d_gene: NA; CDR3aa: CASSLGPQETQYF; CDR3nt: TGTGCCAGCAGCTTAGGACCGCAAGAGACCCAGTACTTC
v_gene: TRBV5-1; j_gene: TRBJ1-2; abundance: NA; d_gene: TRBD1; CDR3aa: CASSLGQGSYGYTF; CDR3nt: TGCGCCAGCAGCTTGGGACAGGGGAGCTATGGCTACACCTTC
v_gene: TRBV13; j_gene: TRBJ2-2; abundance: NA; d_gene: NA; CDR3aa: CASSLGLTGELFF; CDR3nt: TGTGCCAGCAGCTTAGGACTTACTGGGGAGCTGTTTTTT
v_gene: TRBV29-1; j_gene: TRBJ2-7; abundance: NA; d_gene: TRBD2; CDR3aa: CSAPPGGPPSYEQYF; CDR3nt: TGCAGCGCCCCCCCGGGGGGGCCCCCGTCCTACGAGCAGTACTTC
v_gene: TRBV29-1; j_gene: TRBJ2-7; abundance: NA; d_gene: TRBD1; CDR3aa: CSVSRDRTYEQYF; CDR3nt: TGCAGCGTATCCAGGGACAGAACCTACGAGCAGTACTTC
v_gene: TRBV13; j_gene: TRBJ2-5; abundance: NA; d_gene: NA; CDR3aa: CASSPERQGQETQYF; CDR3nt: TGTGCCAGCAGCCCAGAACGGCAGGGACAAGAGACCCAGTACTTC
v_gene: TRBV10-3; j_gene: TRBJ2-1; abundance: few; d_gene: NA; CDR3aa: CAIRGRTNEQFF; CDR3nt: TGTGCCATACGCGGACGTACAAATGAGCAGTTCTTC
v_gene: TRBV15; j_gene: TRBJ1-3; abundance: few; d_gene: NA; CDR3aa: CATSRGESSGNTIYF; CDR3nt: TGTGCCACCAGCAGAGGGGAAAGCTCTGGAAACACCATATATTTT
v_gene: TRBV4-3; j_gene: TRBJ1-2; abundance: few; d_gene: NA; CDR3aa: CASSPLANYGYTF; CDR3nt: TGCGCCAGCAGCCCGTTAGCTAACTATGGCTACACCTTC
v_gene: TRBV5-6; j_gene: TRBJ2-2; abundance: NA; d_gene: NA; CDR3aa: CASSLVTQLNTGELFF; CDR3nt: TGTGCCAGCAGCTTGGTCACTCAATTGAACACCGGGGAGCTGTTTTTT
v_gene: TRBV10-3; j_gene: TRBJ1-1; abundance: NA; d_gene: NA; CDR3aa: CAISESGEAFF; CDR3nt: TGTGCCATCAGTGAGTCGGGTGAAGCTTTCTTT
v_gene: TRBV4-2; j_gene: TRBJ1-2; abundance: NA; d_gene: NA; CDR3aa: CASSQEGDWGYTF; CDR3nt: TGTGCCAGCAGCCAAGAGGGTGATTGGGGCTACACCTTC
v_gene: TRBV7-9; j_gene: TRBJ2-7; abundance: NA; d_gene: NA; CDR3aa: CASSLDYEQYF; CDR3nt: TGTGCCAGCAGCCTAGACTACGAGCAGTACTTC
v_gene: TRBV7-2; j_gene: TRBJ2-7; abundance: NA; d_gene: TRBD1; CDR3aa: CASSLYEGATYEQYF; CDR3nt: TGTGCCAGCAGCTTGTATGAGGGGGCCACCTACGAGCAGTACTTC
v_gene: TRBV2; j_gene: TRBJ1-6; abundance: once; d_gene: NA; CDR3aa: CASSVAADINSPLHF; CDR3nt: TGTGCCAGCAGTGTAGCGGCTGACATCAATTCACCCCTCCACTTT
v_gene: TRBV5-8; j_gene: TRBJ2-1; abundance: NA; d_gene: NA; CDR3aa: CASSSPASSYNEQFF; CDR3nt: TGTGCCAGCAGCTCGCCCGCGAGCTCCTACAATGAGCAGTTCTTC
v_gene: TRBV29-1; j_gene: TRBJ2-2; abundance: NA; d_gene: NA; CDR3aa: CSATGGAGELFF; CDR3nt: TGCAGCGCGACAGGTGGGGCCGGGGAGCTGTTTTTT
v_gene: TRBV7-9; j_gene: TRBJ2-7; abundance: few; d_gene: NA; CDR3aa: CASSLTAEQYF; CDR3nt: TGTGCCAGCAGCTTAACGGCCGAGCAGTACTTC
v_gene: TRBV5-6; j_gene: TRBJ2-7; abundance: NA; d_gene: TRBD2; CDR3aa: CASSLGLAGIYEQYF; CDR3nt: TGTGCCAGCAGCCTCGGACTAGCGGGGATCTACGAGCAGTACTTC
v_gene: TRBV2; j_gene: TRBJ1-2; abundance: NA; d_gene: NA; CDR3aa: CASSGGTTNYGYTF; CDR3nt: TGTGCCAGCAGTGGAGGAACCACTAACTATGGCTACACCTTC
v_gene: TRBV20-1; j_gene: TRBJ2-7; abundance: NA; d_gene: NA; CDR3aa: CSAPTAEQYF; CDR3nt: TGCAGTGCCCCTACGGCCGAGCAGTACTTC
v_gene: TRBV13; j_gene: TRBJ1-2; abundance: NA; d_gene: NA; CDR3aa: CASSQLENRGYTF; CDR3nt: TGTGCCAGCAGCCAGTTAGAGAATCGTGGCTACACCTTC
v_gene: TRBV10-2; j_gene: TRBJ2-2; abundance: NA; d_gene: TRBD2; CDR3aa: CASSEWSGGNGELFF; CDR3nt: TGCGCCAGCAGTGAGTGGAGCGGGGGCAACGGGGAGCTGTTTTTT
v_gene: TRBV15; j_gene: TRBJ2-3; abundance: few; d_gene: NA; CDR3aa: CATSREYRDTQYF; CDR3nt: TGTGCCACCAGCAGAGAATACAGGGATACGCAGTATTTT
v_gene: TRBV7-2; j_gene: TRBJ2-3; abundance: NA; d_gene: NA; CDR3aa: CASSPSGGLSTDTQYF; CDR3nt: TGTGCCAGCAGCCCGTCTGGGGGCCTAAGCACAGATACGCAGTATTTT
v_gene: TRBV4-3; j_gene: TRBJ1-1; abundance: NA; d_gene: NA; CDR3aa: CASSQGAQTEAFF; CDR3nt: TGCGCCAGCAGCCAGGGGGCACAGACTGAAGCTTTCTTT
v_gene: TRBV13; j_gene: TRBJ2-5; abundance: few; d_gene: TRBD2; CDR3aa: CASSISGGNQETQYF; CDR3nt: TGTGCCAGCAGCATTAGCGGGGGGAACCAAGAGACCCAGTACTTC
v_gene: TRBV18; j_gene: TRBJ1-1; abundance: NA; d_gene: TRBD1; CDR3aa: CASSPRQGWDTEAFF; CDR3nt: TGTGCCAGCTCACCACGACAGGGGTGGGACACTGAAGCTTTCTTT
v_gene: TRBV25-1; j_gene: TRBJ2-7; abundance: few; d_gene: NA; CDR3aa: CASGDPTEQYF; CDR3nt: TGTGCCAGCGGGGACCCCACCGAGCAGTACTTC
v_gene: TRBV4-2; j_gene: TRBJ1-1; abundance: few; d_gene: NA; CDR3aa: CASSQRGSPMNTEAFF; CDR3nt: TGTGCCAGCAGCCAAAGAGGGTCCCCTATGAACACTGAAGCTTTCTTT